A single sample is the source of the 3 T cell receptor beta chains below, sequenced in a study of blood T cell repertoires in COVID-19. Libraries were prepared by immunoSEQ multiplex PCR; TCRdb keeps only in-frame clonotypes and omits some of them. The sample includes about 320,000 clones, about 89% seen only once; the top ten take about 5%. The sample was PBMCs or T cells enriched from blood (not recorded which). Receptor source: a man between 60 and 75 years old who had recovered from COVID-19.

The chain has TRBV10-3 and TRBJ1-1, with 8 nucleotides matching TRBD1. Germline V gene data show CDR1 as ENHRY and CDR2 as SYGVKD. V lost 6 bases, J lost 0 bases, and 6 bases stayed unmatched. The CDR3 consists of 15 residues. DNA for the CDR3: TGTGCCATCAGGATACAGGGGGAAGTGAACACTGAAGCTTTCTTT. This encodes CAIRIQGEVNTEAFF.

The gene calls are TRBV15 and TRBJ1-2; weak D call: TRBD1 (5 bases). Trimming pared 5 bases from V and 4 bases from J, leaving 20 bases between. From germline, CDR1 is LNHNV and CDR2 YYDKDF (reference sequence). The CDR3 loop spans 16 amino acids. CDR3 DNA: TGTGCCACCAGCGGCCCGCGGGGGGGGAATAGCTATGGCTACACCTTC. It translates to CATSGPRGGNSYGYTF.

The chain carries TRBV28 and TRBJ2-2; 11 nucleotides align to TRBD2. Per germline, CDR1 MDHEN and CDR2 SYDVKM. V lost 6 bases and J lost 4; bases outside the gene matches: 16. The CDR3 consists of 19 residues. The chain's CDR3 is CASSLLSVAGGQVTGELFF. The CDR3 DNA sequence: TGTGCCAGCAGCCTTCTCTCAGTAGCGGGAGGGCAAGTCACCGGGGAGCTGTTTTTT.